These 5 T cell receptor beta chains were sequenced from one sample in a study of glioma-infiltrating T cells. Using RNA template, CDR3s of TCR alpha and beta were amplified with iRepertoire arm-PCR. Via MiXCR, TCRdb re-called the multiplex PCR reads, giving one row per CDR3 protein. In the table there are around 190,000 distinct CDR3 sequences, roughly two fifths of which are singletons. Sequencing was performed on glioma tissue, nonneoplastic brain tissue, or PBMCs (not recorded which). All receptors derive from a human donor with low-grade glioma or glioblastoma, undergoing nonglioma brain surgery, or in good health (not recorded which).

In its sample, this clonotype was seen a few times. V gene TRBV28 combines with J gene TRBJ2-6; 7 bases map to TRBD2. Trimming at V came to 4 bases and at J to 4 bases, leaving 7 bases not matched to a gene. The CDR3 consists of 16 residues. The germline CDR1 and CDR2 sequences are MDHEN and SYDVKM. CDR3 protein: CASSSGGSEGANVLTF. The CDR3 nucleotides read TGTGCCAGCAGTTCCGGCGGGAGCGAAGGGGCCAACGTCCTGACTTTC.

This clonotype was picked up many times. This chain uses TRBV27 with TRBJ2-7; the match to TRBD2 covers 13 bases. Trimming at V came to 6 bases and at J to 7 bases, leaving 6 bases not matched to a gene. The CDR3 has 14 amino acids. Per germline, CDR1 MNHEY and CDR2 SMNVEV (reference sequence). Here the CDR3 reads CASSLGLAGEEQYF. The CDR3 DNA reads as TGTGCCAGCAGCCTTGGACTAGCGGGAGAAGAGCAGTACTTC.

This clonotype was picked up one time. A read error may produce the germline difference seen at one junction end. This sequence joins TRBV27 and TRBJ2-1; no clear D gene. The CDR3 runs to 14 residues. Germline lookup yields CDR1 MNHEY and CDR2 SMNVEV (reference sequence). Here the CDR3 reads CAGSSPSSAVEQFF. The CDR3 DNA reads TGTGCCGGCAGTTCCCCTTCCTCAGCTGTTGAGCAGTTCTTC.

The gene calls are TRBV6-1 and TRBJ2-1, with 7 positions matching TRBD2. CDR3 length: 15 amino acids. Germline trimming cut 8 bases from V and 3 bases from J; bases unmatched to any gene: 10. The germline V gene encodes CDR1 MNHNS and CDR2 SASEGT. This chain's CDR3 is CASSPREGLYNEQFF. Here the CDR3 DNA reads TGTGCCAGCTCACCAAGGGAGGGCCTCTACAATGAGCAGTTCTTC.

On this clonotype itself: This could be a read error, since a much larger clone is one nucleotide away. The chain is built from TRBV10-3 and TRBJ1-2, with D perhaps TRBD1 (5 bases). CDR3 length equals 13 residues. Per the germline V gene, CDR1 is ENHRY and CDR2 is SYGVKD. V shed 5 bases and J shed 5 bases, with 12 bases lying between them. This chain's CDR3 is CAISQGPEYGYTF. CDR3 nucleotide sequence: TGTGCCATCAGTCAGGGACCGGAGTATGGCTACACCTTC.